This T cell receptor (beta chain) was documented in a study of long-term antiretroviral therapy in people with HIV. Study-level findings and limits: Narrower CDR3 length ranges marked HIV repertoires relative to controls. Possibly under older ART regimens, blood was drawn between the mid-2000s and the late 2010s. Pre-ART expanded TRB clones stayed dominant throughout, though often decreasing after ART.

With survey level as its setting, the immunoSEQ assay was v3.0. Libraries were prepared by immunoSEQ multiplex PCR; TCRdb keeps only in-frame clonotypes and omits some of them. This sample has fewer than 25,000 clones; roughly 94% occur once, and the top ten carry 2.2%. This clone showed up just once. What it recognizes is unknown. This clonotype was obtained from a woman aged 45-60 years with HIV. This specimen was unsorted PBMCs, taken around 4.7 years after starting antiretroviral therapy.

CDR3 in amino acids: CASSQDAGQETQYF. CDR3 coding DNA: TGCGCCAGCAGCCAAGATGCGGGCCAAGAGACCCAGTACTTC. The chain is built from TRBV4-1 and TRBJ2-5; weak D call: TRBD2 (5 bases). Germline-derived CDR1 and CDR2 are MGHRA and YSYEKL. The CDR3 is 14 amino acids. Trimming took off 0 bases at V and 1 base at J, with 6 bases between the two ends.